Sequencing of this T cell receptor (beta chain) was carried out in a study of T cell repertoires in cytomegalovirus infection (dated by TCRdb to the late 2010s). Context from the whole study: The HLA type of each donor mattered for the analysis, because public TCR beta signatures pointed to carriage of CMV infection along with the matching HLA type. Findings and caveats that apply to the study as a whole: In both this cohort and an independent roughly 350-donor cohort, the cumulative frequency of public TCR beta family members distinguished carriers of CMV infection plus the relevant HLA type. The ex vivo response was dominated by HLA-C-restricted CMV-specific TCR beta clonotypes, which also provided the single most frequent clonotype in two of eight donors.

V lost 4 bases and J lost 0 bases; the stretch between them is 8 bases long. From cysteine to phenylalanine, the CDR3 is 14 amino acids long. Just CDR3 DNA is preserved here, 42 bases in frame from base 1. In the case of this clonotype: Its antigen is still unknown. Base qualities are missing; no much larger clone stands one base away.

TCRdb names Illumina HiSeq 1500 as the instrument used. TCRdb reprocessed the public reads (quality trimming at Q25 with fastp, clone calling with MiXCR) and kept in-frame beta chains. Entries that share a CDR3 protein sequence are merged under the most common genes and DNA. The sample profile shows around 740,000 distinct CDR3 sequences; 35% of them were found once. 2.8% of the sample belongs to the ten largest clones. The chain joins TRBV12-3 or TRBV12-4 to TRBJ2-3, with the D segment identity uncertain. The sample comprised PBMCs. The source is a human donor in good health (CMV status not recorded). Some clones in this sample may be carry-over from other donors' samples. The CDR3 in this case is CASSSTSSTDTQYF. The DNA is TGTGCCAGCAGTTCCACGTCTAGCACAGATACGCAGTATTTT.